The present TCR beta chain was sequenced within a study of blood T cell repertoires in COVID-19. Measured with immunoSEQ multiplex PCR; TCRdb has only the in-frame clones, and not every one. The sample lists some 200,000 clones; 80% were seen once. The CDR3 has 11 residues. The germline V gene has CDR1 DFQATT and CDR2 SNEGSKA (reference sequence). V was cut by 3 bases and J by 4 bases, with 6 bases left in between. The sequenced sample was PBMCs or T cells enriched from blood (not recorded which). This clonotype originated in a woman between 40 and 55 years old with acute COVID-19. The chain is built from TRBV20-1 and TRBJ2-5; D call uncertain. The CDR3 DNA sequence: TGCAGTGCTAGTCTCGGAGAGACCCAGTACTTC. This codes for CSASLGETQYF.